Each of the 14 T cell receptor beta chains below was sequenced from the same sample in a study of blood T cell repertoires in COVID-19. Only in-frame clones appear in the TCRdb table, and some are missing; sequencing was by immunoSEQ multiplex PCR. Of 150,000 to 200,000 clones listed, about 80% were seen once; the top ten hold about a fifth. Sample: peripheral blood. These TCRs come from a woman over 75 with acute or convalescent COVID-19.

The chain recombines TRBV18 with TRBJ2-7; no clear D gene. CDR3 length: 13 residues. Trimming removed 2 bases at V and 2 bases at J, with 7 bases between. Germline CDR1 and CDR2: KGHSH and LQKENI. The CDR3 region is CASSPDQAYEQYF. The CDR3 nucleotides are TGTGCCAGCTCACCAGATCAGGCCTACGAGCAGTACTTC.

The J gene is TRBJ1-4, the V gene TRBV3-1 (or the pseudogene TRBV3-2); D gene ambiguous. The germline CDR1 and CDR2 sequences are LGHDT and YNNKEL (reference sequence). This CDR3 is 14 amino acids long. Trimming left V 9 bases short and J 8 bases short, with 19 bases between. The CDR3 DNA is TGTGCCAGTTGCCAGTCGGGGTCGGGGGAAAAACTGTTTTTT. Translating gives CASCQSGSGEKLFF.

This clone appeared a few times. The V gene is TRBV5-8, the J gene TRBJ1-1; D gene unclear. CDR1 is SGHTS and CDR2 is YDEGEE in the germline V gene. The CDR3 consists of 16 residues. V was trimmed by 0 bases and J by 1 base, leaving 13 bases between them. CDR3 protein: CASSLGAVLPNTEAFF. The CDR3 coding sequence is TGTGCCAGCAGCTTGGGGGCAGTCCTTCCGAACACTGAAGCTTTCTTT.

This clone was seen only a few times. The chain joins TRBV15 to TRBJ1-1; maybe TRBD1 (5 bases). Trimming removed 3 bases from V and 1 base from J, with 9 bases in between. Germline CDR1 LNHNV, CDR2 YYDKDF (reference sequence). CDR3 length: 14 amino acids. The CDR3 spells CATSRDTENTEAFF. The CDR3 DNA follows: TGTGCCACCAGCAGGGACACCGAGAACACTGAAGCTTTCTTT.

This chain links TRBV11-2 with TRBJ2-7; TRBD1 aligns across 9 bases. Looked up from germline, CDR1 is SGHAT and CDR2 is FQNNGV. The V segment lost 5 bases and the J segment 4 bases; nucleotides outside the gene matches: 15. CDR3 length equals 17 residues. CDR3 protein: CASSHPSGTGSLYEQYF. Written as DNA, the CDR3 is TGTGCCAGCAGCCACCCCTCCGGGACAGGGTCTTTGTACGAGCAGTACTTC.

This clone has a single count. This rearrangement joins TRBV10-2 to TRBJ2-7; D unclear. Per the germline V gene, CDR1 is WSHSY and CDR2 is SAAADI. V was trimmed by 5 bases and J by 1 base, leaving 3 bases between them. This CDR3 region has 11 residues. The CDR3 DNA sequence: TGCGCCAGCAGTCATTCCTACGAGCAGTACTTC. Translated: CASSHSYEQYF.

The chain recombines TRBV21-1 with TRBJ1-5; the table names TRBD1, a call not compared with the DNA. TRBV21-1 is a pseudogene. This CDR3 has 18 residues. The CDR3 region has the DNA TGTGCCAGCAGCAGGACGAGGGACAGGGTTTATAGCAATCAGCCCCAGCATTTT. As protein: CASSRTRDRVYSNQPQHF.

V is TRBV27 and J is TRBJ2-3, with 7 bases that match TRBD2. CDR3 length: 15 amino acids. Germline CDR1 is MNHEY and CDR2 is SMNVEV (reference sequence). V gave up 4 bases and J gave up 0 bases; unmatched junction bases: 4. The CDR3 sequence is CASSSRTRSTDTQYF. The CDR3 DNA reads TGTGCCAGCAGTTCCCGGACTAGAAGCACAGATACGCAGTATTTT.

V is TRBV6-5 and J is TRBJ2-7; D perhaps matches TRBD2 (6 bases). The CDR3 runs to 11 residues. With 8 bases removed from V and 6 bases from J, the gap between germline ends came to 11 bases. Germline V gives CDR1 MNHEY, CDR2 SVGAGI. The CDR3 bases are TGTGCCAGCGGGGCGGGAAGCGAGCAGTACTTC. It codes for CASGAGSEQYF.

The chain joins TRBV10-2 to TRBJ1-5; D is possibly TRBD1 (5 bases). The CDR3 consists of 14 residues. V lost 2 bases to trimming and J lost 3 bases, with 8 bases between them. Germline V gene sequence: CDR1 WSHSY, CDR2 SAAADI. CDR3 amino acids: CASSEARVNQPQHF. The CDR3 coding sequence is TGCGCCAGCAGTGAGGCCAGGGTCAATCAGCCCCAGCATTTT.

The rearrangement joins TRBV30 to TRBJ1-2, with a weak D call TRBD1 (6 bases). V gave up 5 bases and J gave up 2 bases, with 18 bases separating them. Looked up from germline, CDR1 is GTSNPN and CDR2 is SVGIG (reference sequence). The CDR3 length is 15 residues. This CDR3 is CAWAGGGSRNYGYTF. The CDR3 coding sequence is TGTGCCTGGGCGGGGGGCGGCAGTCGGAACTATGGCTACACCTTC.

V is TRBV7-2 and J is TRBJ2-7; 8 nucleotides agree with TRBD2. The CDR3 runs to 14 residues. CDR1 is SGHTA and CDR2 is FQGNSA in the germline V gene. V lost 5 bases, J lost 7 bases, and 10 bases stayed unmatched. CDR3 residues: CASSAVAVAGEQYF. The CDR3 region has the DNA TGTGCCAGCAGCGCCGTAGCGGTAGCGGGAGAGCAGTACTTC.

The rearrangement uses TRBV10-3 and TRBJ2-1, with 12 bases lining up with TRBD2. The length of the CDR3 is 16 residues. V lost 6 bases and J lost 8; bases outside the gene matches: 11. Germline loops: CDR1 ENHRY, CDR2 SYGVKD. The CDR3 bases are TGTGCCATCAGGGAAGCTAGCGGGAGGGGGAACGATGAGCAGTTCTTC. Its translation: CAIREASGRGNDEQFF.

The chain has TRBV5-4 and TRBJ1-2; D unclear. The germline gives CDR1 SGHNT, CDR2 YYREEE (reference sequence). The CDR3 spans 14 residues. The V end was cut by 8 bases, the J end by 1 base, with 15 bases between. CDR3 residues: CASAPSADNYGYTF. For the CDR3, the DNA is TGTGCCAGTGCCCCCAGCGCAGATAACTATGGCTACACCTTC.